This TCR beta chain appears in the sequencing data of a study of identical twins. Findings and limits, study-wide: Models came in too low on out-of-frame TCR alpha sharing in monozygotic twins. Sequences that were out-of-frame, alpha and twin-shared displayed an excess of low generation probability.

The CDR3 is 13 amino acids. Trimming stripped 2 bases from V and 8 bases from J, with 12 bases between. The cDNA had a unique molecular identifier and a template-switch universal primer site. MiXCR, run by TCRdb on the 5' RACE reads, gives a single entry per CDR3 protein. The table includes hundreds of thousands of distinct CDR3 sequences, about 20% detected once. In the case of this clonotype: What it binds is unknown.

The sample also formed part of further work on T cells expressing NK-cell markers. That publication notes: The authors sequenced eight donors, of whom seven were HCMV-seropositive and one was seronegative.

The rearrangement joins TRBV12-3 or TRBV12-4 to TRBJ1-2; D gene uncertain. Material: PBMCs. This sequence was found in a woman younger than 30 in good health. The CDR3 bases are TGTGCCAGCAGTTTATCAGGTTTGGGAGGCTACACCTTC. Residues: CASSLSGLGGYTF.